These T cell receptor beta chains were read from a single sample in a study of OX40 agonist ivuxolimab in advanced cancers. Method: immunoSEQ multiplex PCR; TCRdb's copy keeps in-frame clones and lacks some. This repertoire shows just under 55,000 clones, roughly 80% found once; its top ten account for roughly 4.5%. The sample was CD4+ or CD8+ T cells sorted from blood, taken in a trial of the OX40 agonist ivuxolimab. The receptors derive from an adult with an advanced solid tumor such as melanoma, head and neck, liver or kidney cancer. Each CDR3 is given with its conserved first and last residue. Each record gives: V gene, clone size, J gene, D gene, CDR3 protein, CDR3 DNA. D genes are given only for firm matches. Clone size appears in some rows only: once, few, many, or a class for an expanded clone.

V: TRBV27; size: once; J: TRBJ2-7; D: -; CDR3: CASSLSFRVGYEQYF; DNA: TGTGCCAGCAGTTTATCGTTCAGGGTCGGTTACGAGCAGTACTTC
V: TRBV7-8; size: -; J: TRBJ1-5; D: TRBD1; CDR3: CASSLAGQYQPQHF; DNA: TGTGCCAGCAGCTTAGCGGGACAGTATCAGCCCCAGCATTTT
V: TRBV6-5; size: -; J: TRBJ1-1; D: -; CDR3: CASSYGARGVSTEAFF; DNA: TGTGCCAGCAGTTACGGGGCGAGGGGAGTTTCCACTGAAGCTTTCTTT
V: TRBV29-1; size: medium-sized; J: TRBJ1-1; D: TRBD1; CDR3: CSVTKQGTNTEAFF; DNA: TGCAGCGTCACAAAACAGGGGACGAACACTGAAGCTTTCTTT
V: TRBV19; size: few; J: TRBJ2-1; D: TRBD1; CDR3: CASSLRGGEGSDEQFF; DNA: TGTGCCAGTAGTCTACGAGGGGGCGAGGGCAGCGATGAGCAGTTCTTC
V: TRBV7-8; size: -; J: TRBJ2-5; D: -; CDR3: CASSLAVGGGDRKTQYF; DNA: TGTGCCAGCAGCTTAGCGGTGGGAGGGGGGGACAGAAAGACCCAGTACTTC
V: TRBV7-9; size: -; J: TRBJ1-2; D: -; CDR3: CASSLEGYYGYTF; DNA: TGTGCCAGCAGCTTGGAAGGGTACTATGGCTACACCTTC
V: TRBV9; size: -; J: TRBJ1-1; D: TRBD1; CDR3: CASSVGTGTSTEAFF; DNA: TGTGCCAGCAGCGTAGGGACAGGGACATCCACTGAAGCTTTCTTT
V: TRBV2; size: -; J: TRBJ2-5; D: -; CDR3: CASSGDIEETQYF; DNA: TGTGCCAGCAGTGGGGACATAGAAGAGACCCAGTACTTC
V: TRBV9; size: -; J: TRBJ2-2; D: -; CDR3: CASSLGIDTGELFF; DNA: TGTGCCAGCAGCTTAGGAATAGACACCGGGGAGCTGTTTTTT
V: TRBV7-2; size: -; J: TRBJ2-7; D: TRBD1; CDR3: CASGTGQTYEQYF; DNA: TGTGCCAGCGGGACAGGCCAAACCTACGAGCAGTACTTC
V: TRBV7-6; size: -; J: TRBJ1-5; D: -; CDR3: CASSRLGGKGQPQHF; DNA: TGTGCCAGCAGTCGTCTGGGGGGGAAGGGTCAGCCCCAGCATTTT
V: TRBV5-1; size: once; J: TRBJ1-2; D: TRBD1; CDR3: CASSLDGTGSIYGYTF; DNA: TGCGCCAGCAGCTTGGACGGGACAGGGTCCATCTATGGCTACACCTTC
V: TRBV9; size: -; J: TRBJ2-7; D: -; CDR3: CASSPGEGREQYF; DNA: TGTGCCAGCAGCCCCGGTGAGGGACGCGAGCAGTACTTC
V: TRBV19; size: -; J: TRBJ1-2; D: -; CDR3: CASTWRGGGYTF; DNA: TGTGCCAGTACCTGGAGGGGAGGTGGCTACACCTTC